By share of the sample, the clone carrying this TCR beta chain is medium-sized. The antigen is undetermined. The data derive from a study of cytomegalovirus exposure and HLA in healthy donors. Trimming removed 3 bases at V and 2 bases at J, with 10 bases between. The CDR3 runs 14 residues. Germline lookup yields CDR1 SEHNR and CDR2 FQNEAQ (reference sequence). Researchers ran the PCR with 60 Vbeta and 13 Jbeta primers. The table came from immunoSEQ multiplex PCR; TCRdb's copy has only in-frame clones and leaves some out. The data show 130,000 to 150,000 clones, with 76% seen just once and about 1.8% held by the top ten. Findings and caveats of the study: Some TCR beta chains (164 of them) were listed as cytomegalovirus-associated. Later analysis identified a missense DCLRE1C variant that was linked to TCR beta V- and J-gene trimming.

This sequence was found in a woman aged 40 to 55 in good health and CMV-seronegative. Sample: PBMCs. This chain uses TRBV7-9 with TRBJ1-2; D remains unclear. In DNA, the CDR3 is TGTGCCAGCAGCTTGGTAAACAGCAACTATGGCTACACCTTC. Translated, it gives CASSLVNSNYGYTF.